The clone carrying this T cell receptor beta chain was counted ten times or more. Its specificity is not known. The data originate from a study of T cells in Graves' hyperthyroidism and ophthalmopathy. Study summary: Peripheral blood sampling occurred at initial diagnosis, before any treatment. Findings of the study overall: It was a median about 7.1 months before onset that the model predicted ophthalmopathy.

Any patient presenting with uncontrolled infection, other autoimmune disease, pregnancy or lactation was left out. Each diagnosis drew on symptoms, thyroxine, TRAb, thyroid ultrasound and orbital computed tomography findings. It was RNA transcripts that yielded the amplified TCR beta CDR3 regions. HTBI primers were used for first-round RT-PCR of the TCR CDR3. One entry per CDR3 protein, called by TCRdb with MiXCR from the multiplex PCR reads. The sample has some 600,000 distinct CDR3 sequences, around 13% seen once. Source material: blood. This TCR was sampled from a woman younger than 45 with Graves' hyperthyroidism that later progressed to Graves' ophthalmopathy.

Here the CDR3 reads CSAQGQETQYF. CDR3 in DNA: TGCAGTGCCCAAGGGCAAGAGACCCAGTACTTC. This rearrangement joins TRBV20-1 to TRBJ2-5; D ambiguous. The CDR3 covers 11 residues. Trimming stripped 6 bases from V and 2 bases from J, with 7 bases between. The germline V gene has CDR1 DFQATT and CDR2 SNEGSKA (reference sequence).